Given below is one T cell receptor (beta chain) in context. Its antigen is unknown. One junction end disagrees with the germline gene, perhaps due to a read error. Libraries were prepared by immunoSEQ multiplex PCR; TCRdb keeps only in-frame clonotypes and omits some of them. The sample yields about 42,000 clones, over 70% seen once. These data come from a study of memory CD4+ T cells and cytomegalovirus serostatus. In the study overall: Donors were healthy Belgian adults, 10 or so CMV seropositive and roughly 25 seronegative. Study results and limitations: A US-trained random forest predicted CMV serostatus with median AUC roughly 0.91.

The sort gate was single viable CD3+CD4+CD8-CD45RO+ cells for memory CD4+ T cells. The V gene's germline CDR1 is SGHVS and CDR2 FQNEAQ. There are 15 residues in the CDR3. The rearrangement links TRBV7-8 to TRBJ1-2; D might be TRBD1 (6 bases). The TCR was taken from an adult in good health and CMV-seronegative. Input material: memory CD4+ T cells from blood. CDR3: CASSQGAGANYGYTF. CDR3 in DNA: TGTGCCAGCAGCCAAGGGGCAGGGGCTAATTATGGCTACACCTTC.